These 10 T cell receptor beta chains were all obtained from the same sample, sequenced in a study of cytomegalovirus exposure and HLA in healthy donors. Primers: 60 Vbeta forward and 13 Jbeta reverse. Clones were read by immunoSEQ multiplex PCR, and TCRdb kept only the in-frame ones, dropping some. The sample consists of approximately 120,000 clones, approximately 87% of them appearing once. Sequencing was performed on PBMCs. These TCRs come from a man aged 18-30 years in good health and CMV-seropositive.

This chain connects TRBV5-1 to TRBJ2-5, with TRBD1 matching over 7 bases. Germline V lookup: CDR1 SGHRS, CDR2 YFSETQ. V shed 3 bases and J 2 bases; nucleotides not matched to a gene: 4. The CDR3 spans 14 residues. The CDR3 coding sequence is TGCGCCAGCAGCTCCTGGACAGGACAAGAGACCCAGTACTTC. Its protein is CASSSWTGQETQYF.

This clone turned up a few times. V gene TRBV6-4 combines with J gene TRBJ2-3; 9 bases are shared with TRBD1. CDR1 and CDR2 (germline): MRHNA, SNTAGT. Trimming took 4 bases from V and 1 from J; bases not matched to a gene: 0. The CDR3 is 14 amino acids. CDR3 region: CASSGTGGTDTQYF. Here the CDR3 DNA reads TGTGCCAGCAGTGGGACAGGGGGCACAGATACGCAGTATTTT.

This clone appeared a single time. V gene TRBV2 combines with J gene TRBJ1-5, with TRBD1 as a possible D gene (6 bases). The V end lost 5 bases, the J end lost 7 bases, and 15 bases lay between the germline ends. Germline CDR1 reads SNHLY; CDR2 reads FYNNEI. The CDR3 is made up of 14 amino acids. The CDR3 DNA follows: TGTGCCAGCAGTTACGGGGGGGCATGGCAGCCCCAGCATTTT. As protein: CASSYGGAWQPQHF.

V usage is TRBV2 and J usage is TRBJ2-3, with a tentative D call TRBD2 (6 bases). Per the germline V gene, CDR1 is SNHLY and CDR2 is FYNNEI. This CDR3 region has 14 residues. The ends were cut back, 7 bases at V and 0 bases at J, with 11 bases in the middle. In nucleotides, the CDR3 is TGTGCCAGCACTGACGGGGGAAGCACAGATACGCAGTATTTT. Protein: CASTDGGSTDTQYF.

This clone was seen more than once but under ten times. This rearrangement joins TRBV10-3 to TRBJ1-1; TRBD1 is a possible D gene (5 bases). Germline V lookup: CDR1 ENHRY, CDR2 SYGVKD. The V and J ends lost 2 bases and 6 bases respectively, with 16 bases between them. CDR3 length: 15 residues. The CDR3 sequence is CAISEGAEPRAEAFF. The CDR3 coding sequence is TGTGCCATCAGTGAGGGGGCAGAGCCTAGGGCTGAAGCTTTCTTT.

This chain joins TRBV27 and TRBJ1-2; 8 bases map to TRBD1. CDR3 length equals 14 residues. Germline trimming cut 6 bases from V and 3 bases from J; bases unmatched to any gene: 6. In germline, CDR1 is MNHEY, CDR2 SMNVEV (reference sequence). As DNA, the CDR3 is TGTGCCAGCAGAACTCAGGGGGCCGACTATGGCTACACCTTC. The encoded protein is CASRTQGADYGYTF.

This chain links TRBV7-3 with TRBJ1-2; D not certain. From germline, CDR1 is SGHTA and CDR2 FQGTGA. The ends were cut back, 2 bases at V and 8 bases at J, with 18 bases in the middle. The CDR3 extends over 15 amino acids. The CDR3 coding sequence is TGTGCCAGCAGCTTAGTCCTGGGAGAGGAAGGAGGCTACACCTTC. Its translation: CASSLVLGEEGGYTF.

This clone was recorded once. The chain carries TRBV6-6 and TRBJ2-4, with 14 bases aligning to TRBD2. After removal of 4 bases from V and 8 bases from J, the junction contained 7 bases not matched to a gene. The germline V gene encodes CDR1 MNHNY and CDR2 SVGAGI (reference sequence). The CDR3 contains 16 residues. Here the CDR3 DNA reads TGTGCCAGCAGTTTGACTAGCGGGGGGGCCATGGACATTCAGTACTTC. Residues: CASSLTSGGAMDIQYF.

V usage is TRBV28 and J usage is TRBJ2-7, with D hard to call. CDR1 is MDHEN, CDR2 SYDVKM, per germline. V dropped 4 bases and J dropped 4 bases, with 14 bases sitting between them. The CDR3 runs 14 residues. The chain's CDR3 is CASSSTLGVYEQYF. In nucleotides, the CDR3 is TGTGCCAGCAGTTCAACCCTCGGAGTATACGAGCAGTACTTC.

V is TRBV27 and J is TRBJ2-7; 10 bases are a match to TRBD1. Germline trimming cut 3 bases from V and 3 bases from J; bases unmatched to any gene: 5. The CDR3 is 15 residues long. Germline-derived CDR1 and CDR2 are MNHEY and SMNVEV (reference sequence). CDR3 amino acids: CASSLGTGEGYEQYF. CDR3 sequence (DNA): TGTGCCAGCAGTTTGGGGACAGGGGAAGGCTACGAGCAGTACTTC.